The 5 T cell receptor beta chains in this list originate from one sample, sequenced in a study of a mutant IDH1 vaccine in newly diagnosed glioma. This table comes from immunoSEQ multiplex PCR, and its TCRdb copy is limited to in-frame clones, with some not included. The sample lists tens of thousands of clones, less than 90% occurring once. The antigens for these receptors are not known. The sample's time point: week 35, safety follow-up. In the vaccine, a single dose held 300 ug of the mutant IDH1 20-mer peptide, along with topical imiquimod. The specimen was PBMCs, collected from a glioma patient whose treatment included an IDH1 peptide vaccine. Source of these receptors: a man between 18 and 35 years old with glioma.

The rearrangement links TRBV30 to TRBJ2-1, with D tentatively TRBD2 (5 bases). CDR3 length: 14 amino acids. Germline V CDR1 and CDR2: GTSNPN, SVGIG (reference sequence). V was pared by 4 bases and J by 8 bases, with 18 bases between. This CDR3 is CAWNPSPRGYEQFF. CDR3 DNA: TGTGCCTGGAACCCCTCCCCACGGGGTTATGAGCAGTTCTTC.

The chain uses TRBV7-2 and TRBJ1-4; 8 nucleotides agree with TRBD1. V gave up 6 bases and J gave up 8 bases; unmatched junction bases: 8. Germline CDR1 reads SGHTA; CDR2 reads FQGNSA. The CDR3 spans 14 residues. Written as DNA, the CDR3 is TGTGCCAGCAGTTGGACAGGGTTTAAAGAAAAACTGTTTTTT. Translation: CASSWTGFKEKLFF.

J is TRBJ2-7 and V is TRBV18; 12 positions agree with TRBD1. This CDR3 spans 16 amino acids. In germline, CDR1 is KGHSH, CDR2 LQKENI. V lost 5 bases, J lost 6 bases, and 11 bases stayed unmatched. The CDR3 protein is CASSTSSGTGGFEQYF. In DNA form, the CDR3 reads TGTGCCAGCTCAACATCCTCCGGGACAGGGGGCTTCGAGCAGTACTTC.

The gene calls are TRBV25-1 and TRBJ1-2, with 11 bases identical to TRBD1. Germline CDR1 MGHDK, CDR2 SYGVNS. Trimming removed 4 bases from V and 7 bases from J; junction bases left unmatched: 11. The CDR3 length is 16 residues. CDR3 nucleotides: TGTGCCAGCAGTGTTACTTGGGGACAGGGGGGTTTTGGCTACACCTTC. It yields the protein CASSVTWGQGGFGYTF.

The chain has TRBV7-6 and TRBJ2-7; a weak D match, TRBD1 (5 bases). V was pared by 5 bases and J by 3 bases, with 11 bases between. The CDR3 loop spans 13 amino acids. Germline-derived CDR1 and CDR2 are SGHVS and FNYEAQ. Here the CDR3 reads CASSPSDSYEQYF. CDR3 in DNA: TGTGCCAGCAGCCCATCCGACAGCTACGAGCAGTACTTC.